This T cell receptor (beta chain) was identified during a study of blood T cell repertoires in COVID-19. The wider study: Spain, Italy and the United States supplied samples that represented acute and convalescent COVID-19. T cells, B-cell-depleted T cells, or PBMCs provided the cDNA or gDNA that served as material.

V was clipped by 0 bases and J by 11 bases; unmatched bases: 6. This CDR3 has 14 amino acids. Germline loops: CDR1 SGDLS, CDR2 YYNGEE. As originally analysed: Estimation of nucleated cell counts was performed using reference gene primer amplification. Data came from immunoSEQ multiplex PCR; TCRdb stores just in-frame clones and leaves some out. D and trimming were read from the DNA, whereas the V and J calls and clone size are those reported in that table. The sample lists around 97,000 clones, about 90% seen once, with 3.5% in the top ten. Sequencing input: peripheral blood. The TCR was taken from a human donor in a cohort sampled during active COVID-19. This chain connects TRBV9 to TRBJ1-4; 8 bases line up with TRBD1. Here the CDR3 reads CASSVDRTGRKLFF. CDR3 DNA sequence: TGTGCCAGCAGCGTAGATAGGACAGGGCGGAAACTGTTTTTT.